Here is one T cell receptor beta chain with its context. The antigen remains undetermined. Time point reported: late sampling 161 to 241 days after vaccination in three convalescent patients. Treatment described: approximately nine-day PBMC culture with coronavirus spike peptide pools or control peptides (ViraFEST assay). After expanding antigen-specific T cells with peptide pools, ViraFEST sequenced their TCRs. These data belong to a study of vaccination and CD4 T cells after COVID-19. Study in general: Taking of post-vaccine samples occurred a median approximately 76 days after dose two (range 14 to 241). The authors used overlapping spike peptides from SARS-CoV-2, HCoV-NL63, HCoV-OC43 and HCoV-229E to stimulate cells.

Cultured CD4+ T cell DNA was sequenced using the Oncomine TCR Beta short-read assay. TCRdb processed the PCR reads anew with MiXCR; each CDR3 protein has one entry. The table records more than 20,000 distinct CDR3 sequences, approximately 32% of them present only once. Study outcomes and limitations: A nonsignificant median increase from approximately 23 to 38 SARS-CoV-2-reactive clonotypes was observed.

Trimming took 7 bases from V and 6 from J, leaving 13 bases between them. Germline loops: CDR1 SGHTA, CDR2 FQGNSA. This CDR3 contains 13 residues. Specimen: CD4+ T cells from blood, cultured in vitro, collected about 7 months after SARS-CoV-2 vaccination. The TCR comes from a human donor who had recovered from COVID-19. This chain connects TRBV7-2 to TRBJ2-4; the D gene is possibly TRBD2 (5 bases). CDR3 nucleotides: TGTGCCAGCACCGAGGCTCGGGGAAACATTCAGTACTTC. Translating gives CASTEARGNIQYF. Full variable domain (remainder filled in from reference TRBV7-2 and TRBJ2-4): GAGVSQSPSNKVTEKGKDVELRCDPISGHTALYWYRQSLGQGLEFLIYFQGNSAPDKSGLPSDRFSAERTGGSVSTLTIQRTQQEDSAVYLCASTEARGNIQYFGAGTRLSVL.